The 20 T cell receptor beta chains below come from one sample, sequenced in a study of blood T cells in healthy people across ages. Next came a second PCR, run for about 7 to 12 cycles, which used a sample-barcoded 5' primer along with a J-beta primer mix. MiXCR, run by TCRdb on the 5' RACE reads, gives a single entry per CDR3 protein. The repertoire holds over a million distinct CDR3 sequences, with 35% to 45% as singletons. The source material was blood. Source of these receptors: a woman between 18 and 30 years old in good health.

The gene calls are TRBV7-3 and TRBJ2-7, with 8 bases that match TRBD1. Germline V gene sequence: CDR1 SGHTA, CDR2 FQGTGA. The V gene end was trimmed by 1 base and the J gene end by 0 bases; junction bases not matched to a gene: 17. This CDR3 has 20 residues. CDR3 region: CASSLRKGTGPWQGSYEQYF. The DNA of the CDR3 is TGTGCCAGCAGCTTAAGGAAGGGGACAGGTCCCTGGCAGGGCTCCTACGAGCAGTACTTC.

This clonotype occurred a few times. The chain has TRBV11-2 and TRBJ1-1; 7 bases match TRBD1. Germline assignment: CDR1 SGHAT and CDR2 FQNNGV. V was clipped by 2 bases and J by 0 bases; unmatched bases: 3. The CDR3 extends over 15 amino acids. The CDR3 sequence is CASSLQGGLNTEAFF. Here the CDR3 DNA reads TGTGCCAGCAGCTTACAGGGGGGATTGAACACTGAAGCTTTCTTT.

This clonotype was seen only a few times. This rearrangement joins TRBV10-3 to TRBJ1-2; D possibly corresponds to TRBD1 (6 bases). Germline values: CDR1 ENHRY, CDR2 SYGVKD. Deletions cut 0 bases from V and 7 bases from J, with 12 bases between. The CDR3 contains 14 residues. Here the CDR3 reads CAISESSGGSGYTF. CDR3 sequence (DNA): TGTGCCATCAGTGAGTCTTCCGGGGGCAGTGGCTACACCTTC.

The V call is TRBV29-1, the J call TRBJ2-2; possibly TRBD1 for D (5 bases). The germline V and J ends were trimmed by 7 bases and 1 base, with 10 bases remaining between them. CDR3 length: 13 amino acids. The germline V gene has CDR1 SQVTM and CDR2 ANQGSEA. This CDR3 reads CSGRTLNTGELFF. The CDR3 DNA is TGCAGCGGTCGGACATTGAACACCGGGGAGCTGTTTTTT.

This chain uses TRBV2 with TRBJ2-5; 8 nucleotides line up with TRBD2. This CDR3 is built from 14 residues. Looked up from germline, CDR1 is SNHLY and CDR2 is FYNNEI. V was clipped by 8 bases and J by 1 base; unmatched bases: 6. The CDR3 sequence: CASLGLAGQETQYF. The CDR3 DNA is TGTGCCAGCTTGGGGCTAGCGGGCCAAGAGACCCAGTACTTC.

The chain recombines TRBV12-3 or TRBV12-4 with TRBJ1-1, with 10 nucleotides matching TRBD1. The CDR3 spans 12 residues. J was trimmed by 8 bases and V by 7 bases; bases with no gene match: 4. The CDR3 DNA reads TGTGCCAGCACATTGACAGGGGGCGAAGCTTTCTTT. Encoded protein: CASTLTGGEAFF.

Turning to this clonotype: A junction end diverges from the germline sequence, so it may reflect a read error. The rearrangement links TRBV10-3 to TRBJ2-1; TRBD2 agrees at 12 bases. This CDR3 contains 18 residues. The germline V gene has CDR1 ENHRY and CDR2 SYGVKD. The CDR3 nucleotides are TGTGTCATCAGTGAAGGGGGGATTACGGGACTAGCGGGCCATGAGCAGTTCTTC. This sequence encodes CVISEGGITGLAGHEQFF.

As concerns this clonotype: An end of the junction differs from the germline gene, which may be a read error. V gene TRBV12-3 or TRBV12-4 combines with J gene TRBJ2-3; D uncertain. The CDR3 sequence is 15 residues long. The CDR3 nucleotides read TGTGCCGGCAGTCTTCGGGCGAGCCCCACAGATACGCAGTATTTT. Translated: CAGSLRASPTDTQYF.

This clonotype has just a few counts. This chain connects TRBV29-1 to TRBJ1-4, with D unresolved. The CDR3 spans 14 residues. Looked up from germline, CDR1 is SQVTM and CDR2 is ANQGSEA. V lost 6 bases to trimming and J lost 0 bases, with 11 bases between them. The CDR3 spells CSVTLDATNEKLFF. The CDR3 DNA reads TGCAGCGTCACTCTAGATGCAACTAATGAAAAACTGTTTTTT. Combining the CDR3 with reference TRBV29-1 and TRBJ1-4 gives the whole variable domain SAVISQKPSRDICQRGTSLTIQCQVDSQVTMMFWYRQQPGQSLTLIATANQGSEATYESGFVIDKFPISRPNLTFSTLTVSNMSPEDSSIYLCSVTLDATNEKLFFGSGTQLSVL.

This chain links TRBV27 with TRBJ1-5, with 8 bases aligning to TRBD1. CDR1 is MNHEY and CDR2 is SMNVEV in the germline V gene (reference sequence). The length of the CDR3 is 16 residues. J gave up 3 bases and V 6 bases, and 10 bases lay outside the gene matches. CDR3 amino acids: CASRKTGQGNNQPQHF. DNA of the CDR3: TGTGCCAGCAGAAAAACCGGACAGGGAAACAATCAGCCCCAGCATTTT.

This chain links TRBV13 with TRBJ2-5, with TRBD1 identical over 7 bases. The trim removed 2 bases at V and 0 bases at J, leaving 9 bases unmatched. Germline CDR1 reads PRHDT; CDR2 reads FYEKMQ (reference sequence). The CDR3 covers 17 residues. CDR3 protein: CASSLSLGQPYQETQYF. In nucleotides, the CDR3 is TGTGCCAGCAGCTTAAGTTTGGGACAGCCTTACCAAGAGACCCAGTACTTC.

This chain uses TRBV27 with TRBJ2-2; D is perhaps TRBD1 (5 bases). This CDR3 spans 14 amino acids. Germline CDR1 and CDR2: MNHEY and SMNVEV (reference sequence). Trimming shortened V by 2 bases and J by 5 bases, and 9 bases separated the two germline ends. CDR3 residues: CASSLNRQTGELFF. The CDR3 coding sequence is TGTGCCAGCAGTTTAAACCGACAGACCGGGGAGCTGTTTTTT.

This chain connects TRBV9 to TRBJ2-7; 14 nucleotides agree with TRBD2. The trim removed 3 bases at V and 3 bases at J, leaving 5 bases unmatched. In germline, CDR1 is SGDLS, CDR2 YYNGEE. The CDR3 extends over 16 amino acids. The CDR3 here is CASSAWGLAGDYEQYF. The CDR3 bases are TGTGCCAGCAGCGCCTGGGGACTAGCGGGAGACTACGAGCAGTACTTC.

V gene TRBV30 combines with J gene TRBJ2-1; D is undetermined. Trimming cost V 3 bases and J 13 bases, with 16 bases left between them. The germline V gene has CDR1 GTSNPN and CDR2 SVGIG (reference sequence). The CDR3 covers 12 residues. The CDR3 is CAWSADAQYQFF. CDR3 nucleotides: TGTGCCTGGAGCGCAGACGCACAGTACCAGTTCTTC.

The chain uses TRBV5-1 and TRBJ2-2; D possibly matches TRBD1 or TRBD2 (5 bases each). In germline, CDR1 is SGHRS, CDR2 YFSETQ. The CDR3 runs to 16 residues. The V gene lost 0 bases and the J gene lost 1 base, with 10 bases spanning the gap. The CDR3 bases are TGCGCCAGCAGCTTGGGGGGGACGGAGAACACCGGGGAGCTGTTTTTT. It specifies CASSLGGTENTGELFF.

The rearrangement links TRBV20-1 to TRBJ1-6; D possibly corresponds to TRBD1 (5 bases). The germline gives CDR1 DFQATT, CDR2 SNEGSKA (reference sequence). The CDR3 extends over 14 amino acids. The V and J ends lost 2 bases and 14 bases respectively, with 19 bases between them. CDR3 DNA: TGCAGTGCTAGACGGGCAGGGATTAGCGCGGCCCTCCACTTT. Amino acids: CSARRAGISAALHF.

This chain connects TRBV7-9 to TRBJ2-3, with 7 bases identical to TRBD2. Looked up from germline, CDR1 is SEHNR and CDR2 is FQNEAQ (reference sequence). V shed 3 bases and J 9 bases; nucleotides not matched to a gene: 9. The CDR3 runs 14 residues. This CDR3 reads CASSLSPTSSTQYF. The CDR3 coding sequence is TGTGCCAGCAGCTTGAGCCCGACTAGCTCAACGCAGTATTTT.

This clonotype has more than one count but fewer than ten. The V and J genes are TRBV7-2 and TRBJ2-3; D ambiguous. The CDR3 is 16 amino acids. Germline CDR1 reads SGHTA; CDR2 reads FQGNSA. With 0 bases removed from V and 5 bases from J, the gap between germline ends came to 15 bases. The CDR3 nucleotides are TGTGCCAGCAGCTTAGCGTCGTCGGTTATAGGAGATACGCAGTATTTT. Its protein is CASSLASSVIGDTQYF.

This sequence joins TRBV3-1 and TRBJ2-1; D gene ambiguous. The J call may be incorrect, as the DNA end agrees better with TRBJ2-7. This CDR3 contains 13 residues. The germline V gene has CDR1 LGHDT and CDR2 YNNKEL (reference sequence). The CDR3 DNA follows: TGTGCCAGCAGCCAAGATCCAGACAATGAGCAGTACTTC. Protein product: CASSQDPDNEQYF.

In its sample, this clonotype was seen a few times. The rearrangement links TRBV20-1 to TRBJ1-2; TRBD1 is a possible D gene (5 bases). The CDR3 covers 16 residues. From germline, CDR1 is DFQATT and CDR2 SNEGSKA (reference sequence). V was cut by 0 bases and J by 6 bases, with 20 bases left in between. The CDR3 loop reads CSARDPARLGEDGYTF. The CDR3 DNA sequence: TGCAGTGCTAGAGATCCGGCTAGGTTAGGGGAGGATGGCTACACCTTC.